These T cell receptor beta chains were read from a single sample in a study of cytomegalovirus exposure and HLA in healthy donors. Assay: immunoSEQ multiplex PCR; the TCRdb copy retains only in-frame clones and omits some. This listing includes some 110,000 clones. The source material was PBMCs. These receptors originate from a man aged 40-55 years in good health and CMV-seropositive. Both conserved end residues are part of each CDR3. The order of the fields is D gene, J gene, V gene, CDR3 DNA, CDR3 protein. The D gene is left open where the match is weak.

TRBD2	TRBJ2-3	TRBV5-1	TGCGCCAGCAGCTTGCCCGGACTAGCAGAACCAGATACGCAGTATTTT	CASSLPGLAEPDTQYF
-	TRBJ2-1	TRBV29-1	TGCAGCGTTGTCCACATCCGCTCCTACAATGAGCAGTTCTTC	CSVVHIRSYNEQFF
-	TRBJ1-2	TRBV19	TGTGCCAGTAGTATACAGGGGATGGCCTATGGCTACACCTTC	CASSIQGMAYGYTF
-	TRBJ1-5	TRBV7-8	TGTGCCAGCAGCCGAGCCAATCAGCCCCAGCATTTT	CASSRANQPQHF
TRBD2	TRBJ2-1	TRBV25-1	TGTGCCAGCAGTGAATACGCCGGGACTAGCGGGAGAGGTGAGCAGTTCTTC	CASSEYAGTSGRGEQFF
TRBD1	TRBJ1-1	TRBV5-8	TGTGCCAGCAGCTTGGCGTCGGGGATGCAGGGGGGAAGTACTGAAGCTTTCTTT	CASSLASGMQGGSTEAFF
-	TRBJ2-1	TRBV5-1	TGCGCCAGCAGCTTCGGGGGTGGAGTTGTGACGGGGGATGAGCAGTTCTTC	CASSFGGGVVTGDEQFF
TRBD2	TRBJ2-7	TRBV11-2	TGTGCCAGCAGCGAAGATAGCGGGAGTACCAACGAGCAGTACTTC	CASSEDSGSTNEQYF
TRBD1	TRBJ1-4	TRBV5-4	TGTGCCAGCGGATGGACAGGGGGAGAAAAACTGTTTTTT	CASGWTGGEKLFF
TRBD2	TRBJ2-2	TRBV15	TGTGCCACCAGCAGAGGGGGTGGCGGGAGGGTCACCGGGGAGCTGTTTTTT	CATSRGGGGRVTGELFF
TRBD1	TRBJ2-7	TRBV9	TGTGCCAGCAGCGCCAGACAGGGGGTAGCCTACGAGCAGTACTTC	CASSARQGVAYEQYF
TRBD2	TRBJ2-1	TRBV5-1	TGCGCCAGCAGCACCGGGACTAGCGGTTACAATGAGCAGTTCTTC	CASSTGTSGYNEQFF
TRBD2	TRBJ2-1	TRBV4-1	TGCGCCAGCAGCCAAGTTACTAGCGGGAGGCCCCACGCGCCCAATGAGCAGTTCTTC	CASSQVTSGRPHAPNEQFF
-	TRBJ2-1	TRBV7-9	TGTGCCAGCAGCTTACGGGGACTGTTAGGAGCTGATGAGCAGTTCTTC	CASSLRGLLGADEQFF
-	TRBJ1-4	TRBV7-9	TGTGCCAGCAGCCGTAAAAGACAGTCAACTAATGAAAAACTGTTTTTT	CASSRKRQSTNEKLFF
TRBD2	TRBJ2-3	TRBV5-1	TGCGCCACCAAGCGGGAGGGCCCCACAGATACGCAGTATTTT	CATKREGPTDTQYF
-	TRBJ2-1	TRBV5-4	TGTGCCAGCAGCCGAGGGTACAATGAGCAGTTCTTC	CASSRGYNEQFF
TRBD2	TRBJ2-7	TRBV7-6	TGTGCCAGCAGCTTACTAGCGGGAAAAACCTACGAGCAGTACTTC	CASSLLAGKTYEQYF
TRBD1	TRBJ1-1	TRBV29-1	TGCAGCGCACGGGACAGGGCGAACACTGAAGCTTTCTTT	CSARDRANTEAFF
TRBD1	TRBJ2-7	TRBV2	TGTGCCAGCAGGGGACAGGCCTACGAGCAGTACTTC	CASRGQAYEQYF
TRBD1	TRBJ1-4	TRBV28	TGTGCCAGCAGTCAGGGGGGAATGAGTGAAAAACTGTTTTTT	CASSQGGMSEKLFF
-	TRBJ2-6	TRBV11-2	TGTGCCAGCAGCTACTCGGCGGGTTCGGGGGCCAACGTCCTGACTTTC	CASSYSAGSGANVLTF
-	TRBJ2-5	TRBV18	TGTGCCAGCTCACCAACGGCGGAAGAGACCCAGTACTTC	CASSPTAEETQYF
TRBD1	TRBJ2-1	TRBV7-6	TGTGCCAGCAGCATAGGGACAGCCTCCTACAATGAGCAGTTCTTC	CASSIGTASYNEQFF
TRBD1	TRBJ1-5	TRBV5-6	TGTGCCAGCAGCTTATACCGGGACAGCCAAAATCAGCCCCAGCATTTT	CASSLYRDSQNQPQHF
TRBD1	TRBJ2-1	TRBV7-8	TGTGCCAGCAGCGGGAGACAGGGTCGTGAGCAGTTCTTC	CASSGRQGREQFF
TRBD2	TRBJ2-2	TRBV7-3	TGTGCCAGCAGCACCCTAGCGGGACCGAACACCGGGGAGCTGTTTTTT	CASSTLAGPNTGELFF
TRBD1	TRBJ1-2	TRBV27	TGTGCCAGCACCCCTAGGGGTTCCGCTAGGATAGGGGGCCGCACTTTTTGGGCTGGCTACACCTTC	CASTPRGSARIGGRTFWAGYTF
TRBD2	TRBJ2-1	TRBV14	TGTGCCAGCAGCCAAGACCGACTAGCGGGACTCTACAATGAGCAGTTCTTC	CASSQDRLAGLYNEQFF
TRBD1	TRBJ1-5	TRBV28	TGTGCCAGCATCTCCGGGACAGGGGTTCCTCAGCCCCAGCATTTT	CASISGTGVPQPQHF
-	TRBJ2-2	TRBV25-1	TGTGCCAGCAGTGAGGGAGCCCGGGGGGAGCTGTTTTTT	CASSEGARGELFF
-	TRBJ2-1	TRBV7-3	TGTGCCAGCAGCTTATTAAGCCACAATGAGCAGTTCTTC	CASSLLSHNEQFF
TRBD1	TRBJ1-1	TRBV11-2	TGTGCCAGCAGCTTAGACCGCAATCCGGGACAGGGATTTATGAACACTGAAGCTTTCTTT	CASSLDRNPGQGFMNTEAFF
-	TRBJ2-7	TRBV5-6	TGTGCCAGCAGCCTGGGGGGGCATAACGAGCAGTACTTC	CASSLGGHNEQYF
TRBD1	TRBJ2-7	TRBV28	TGTGCCAGCAGTTCCCGGGACAGGGGATTCTACGAGCAGTACTTC	CASSSRDRGFYEQYF
TRBD1	TRBJ2-7	TRBV5-3	TGTGCCAGAAGCTTGGCAGTGACAGGGTGGCACGAGCAGTACTTC	CARSLAVTGWHEQYF
-	TRBJ1-2	TRBV7-9	TGTGCCAGCAGCTTAATCGCAGGGAACGGCTACACCTTC	CASSLIAGNGYTF
-	TRBJ1-1	TRBV5-4	TGTGCCAGCAGCTCCCGCACTGAAGCTTTCTTT	CASSSRTEAFF
-	TRBJ2-7	TRBV28	TGTGCCAGCGAGGCCGCCGCCTACGAGCAGTACTTC	CASEAAAYEQYF
-	TRBJ1-1	TRBV7-2	TGTGCCAGCAGCTTCCTCAGGGACACTGAAGCTTTCTTT	CASSFLRDTEAFF
TRBD1	TRBJ1-1	TRBV4-3	TGCGCCAGCAGCCAGGGACAGGGTACCGCTGAAGCTTTCTTT	CASSQGQGTAEAFF
-	TRBJ2-3	TRBV6-1	TGTGCCAGCAGACTCCTAGCGAGCACAGATACGCAGTATTTT	CASRLLASTDTQYF
TRBD1	TRBJ1-5	TRBV7-2	TGTGCCAGCAGCGGGGCCGGGACAGGGACCCCCCAGCATTTT	CASSGAGTGTPQHF
-	TRBJ1-2	TRBV5-1	TGCGCCAGCAGCGCGGGGACGGACCGGAATGGCTACACCTTC	CASSAGTDRNGYTF
TRBD1	TRBJ1-1	TRBV4-3	TGCGCCAGCAGCCAAGTAGCAGGGGGGACTGAAGCTTTCTTT	CASSQVAGGTEAFF
TRBD2	TRBJ2-5	TRBV5-1	TGCGCCAGCAGCTTGGTTTCTAGCGGACCACAAGAGACCCAGTACTTC	CASSLVSSGPQETQYF
-	TRBJ1-3	TRBV2	TGTGCCAGCAGTGAAGCGCGGATGAACACCATATATTTT	CASSEARMNTIYF
TRBD2	TRBJ2-1	TRBV19	TGTGCCAGTAGTGGCACCGGGACTAGCCTAAATGAGCAGTTCTTC	CASSGTGTSLNEQFF
-	TRBJ2-1	TRBV5-1	TGCGCCAGCAGCGGGGTAGCGCGGGTTAAGAGCTCCTACAATGAGCAGTTCTTC	CASSGVARVKSSYNEQFF
TRBD2	TRBJ2-7	TRBV27	TGTGCCACAGGGACTAGCGGGAGCCGCGAGCAGTACTTC	CATGTSGSREQYF
TRBD1	TRBJ1-2	TRBV5-1	TGCGCCAGCGGATCGGGACAGGGTCGGGATAACTATGGCTACACCTTC	CASGSGQGRDNYGYTF
TRBD2	TRBJ2-7	TRBV11-2	TGCGCCAGCAGCGGCGGGAGTAGGTACGAGCAGTACTTC	CASSGGSRYEQYF
TRBD1	TRBJ1-2	TRBV18	TGTGCCAGCTCACCCGGGACAGGGGGCGTCTATGGCTACACCTTC	CASSPGTGGVYGYTF
-	TRBJ2-7	TRBV29-1	TGCAGCGTTGCATTCAGACCTATGGGCTACGAGCAGTACTTC	CSVAFRPMGYEQYF